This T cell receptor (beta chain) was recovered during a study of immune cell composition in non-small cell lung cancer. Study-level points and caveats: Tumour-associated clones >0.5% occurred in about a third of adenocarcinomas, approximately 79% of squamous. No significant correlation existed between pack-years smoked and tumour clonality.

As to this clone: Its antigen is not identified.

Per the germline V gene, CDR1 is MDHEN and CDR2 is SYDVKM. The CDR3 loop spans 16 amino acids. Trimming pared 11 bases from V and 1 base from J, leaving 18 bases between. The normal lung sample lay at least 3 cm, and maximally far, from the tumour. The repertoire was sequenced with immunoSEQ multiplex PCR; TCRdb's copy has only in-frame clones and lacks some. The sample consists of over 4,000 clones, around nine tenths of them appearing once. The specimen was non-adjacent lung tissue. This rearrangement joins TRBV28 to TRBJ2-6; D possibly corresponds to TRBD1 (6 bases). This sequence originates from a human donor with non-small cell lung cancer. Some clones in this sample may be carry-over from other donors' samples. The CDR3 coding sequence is TGTGCCGGCTCCGAGGCAGGGGAGTCTGGGGCCAACGTCCTGACTTTC. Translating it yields CAGSEAGESGANVLTF.